These 6 T cell receptor beta chains originate from one sample sequenced in a study of control samples from healthy donors and cancer patients (dated by TCRdb to 2019 to 2021). Library preparation was by the immunoSEQ multiplex PCR assay. This is the immuneACCESS table as TCRdb keeps it, with only in-frame sequences that have V and J called. A part of the clones is gone; compared with another copy, unresolved V genes explain less than half, and the rest is unexplained. This sample comprises fewer than 150,000 clones, 75% to 95% of them detected only once. The top ten hold less than 2.5% of the sample. Sequenced: blood. These receptor sequences come from a young man in good health.

This clone was seen many times. V gene TRBV6-5 combines with J gene TRBJ1-2, with D unresolved. The CDR3 has 14 residues. Trimming pared 6 bases from V and 5 bases from J, leaving 16 bases between. Germline loops: CDR1 MNHEY, CDR2 SVGAGI. The CDR3 here is CASRPRPARYGYTF. As DNA, the CDR3 is TGTGCCAGCAGACCTCGACCGGCCCGATATGGCTACACCTTC.

This rearrangement joins TRBV7-3 to TRBJ2-7; the match to TRBD2 covers 8 bases. The germline CDR1 and CDR2 sequences are SGHTA and FQGTGA. J gave up 6 bases and V 1 base, and 11 bases lay outside the gene matches. This CDR3 has 16 residues. In DNA, the CDR3 is TGTGCCAGCAGCTTAATTAGCGGGAACCCGTTGGGCGAGCAGTACGTC. This sequence encodes CASSLISGNPLGEQYV.

This chain uses TRBV6-2 or TRBV6-3 with TRBJ2-3; tentatively, D is TRBD2 (6 bases). Germline CDR1 and CDR2: MNHEY and SVGEGT. Deletions cut 0 bases from V and 6 bases from J, with 13 bases between. The length of the CDR3 is 15 residues. CDR3 bases: TGTGCCAGCAGTTACTCGGGAGGCCTTCAGGATACGCAGTATTTT. Amino acids: CASSYSGGLQDTQYF.

The chain employs TRBV18 and TRBJ1-3; D gene uncertain. CDR1 KGHSH and CDR2 LQKENI come from the germline V gene. V lost 4 bases to trimming and J lost 4 bases, with 8 bases between them. This CDR3 has 13 amino acids. CDR3 DNA sequence: TGTGCCAGCTCACTAGAGAGCGGAAACACCATATATTTT. Protein: CASSLESGNTIYF.

The CDR3 protein is CATSDGGSNNQPQHF. CDR3 in DNA: TGTGCCACCAGTGATGGAGGATCCAACAATCAGCCCCAGCATTTT. The chain carries TRBV24-1 and TRBJ1-5; D not resolved. This CDR3 region has 15 residues. Germline values: CDR1 KGHDR, CDR2 SFDVKD. With 3 bases removed from V and 3 bases from J, the gap between germline ends came to 11 bases.

This sequence joins TRBV28 and TRBJ1-5, with D unclear. The CDR3 sequence is 12 residues long. Germline-derived CDR1 and CDR2 are MDHEN and SYDVKM. The ends were cut back, 3 bases at V and 4 bases at J, with 4 bases in the middle. The CDR3 spells CASSFWNQPQHF. Here the CDR3 DNA reads TGTGCCAGCAGTTTTTGGAATCAGCCCCAGCATTTT.